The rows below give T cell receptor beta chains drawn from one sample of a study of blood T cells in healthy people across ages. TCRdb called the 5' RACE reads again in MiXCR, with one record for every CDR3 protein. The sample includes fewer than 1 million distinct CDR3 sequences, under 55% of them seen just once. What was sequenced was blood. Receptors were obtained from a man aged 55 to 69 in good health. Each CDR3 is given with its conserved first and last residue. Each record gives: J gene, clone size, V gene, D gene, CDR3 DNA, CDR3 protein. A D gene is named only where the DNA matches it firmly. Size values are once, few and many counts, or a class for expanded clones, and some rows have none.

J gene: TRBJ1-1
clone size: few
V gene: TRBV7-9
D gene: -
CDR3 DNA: TGTGCCAGCAACCTTAAGGGGGGAAAGAACACTGAAGCTTTCTTT
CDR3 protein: CASNLKGGKNTEAFF

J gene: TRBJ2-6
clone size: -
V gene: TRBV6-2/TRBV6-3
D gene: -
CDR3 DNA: TGTGCCAGCAGTTACTCCAGCGCTGGGGCCAACGTCCTGACTTTC
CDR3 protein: CASSYSSAGANVLTF

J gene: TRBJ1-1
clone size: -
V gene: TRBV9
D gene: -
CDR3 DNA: TGTGCCAGCAGCGTAGAGGGAGGAAAGAACACTGAAGCTTTCTTT
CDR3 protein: CASSVEGGKNTEAFF

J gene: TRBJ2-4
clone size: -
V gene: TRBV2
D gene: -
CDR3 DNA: TGTGCCAGCAGTTCCTCCGGGGCCATTCAGTACTTC
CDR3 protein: CASSSSGAIQYF

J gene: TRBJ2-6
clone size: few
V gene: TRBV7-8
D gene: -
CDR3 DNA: TGTGCCAGCAGCTCCCGGCTGGGGGCTGGGGCCAACGTCCTGACTTTC
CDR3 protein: CASSSRLGAGANVLTF

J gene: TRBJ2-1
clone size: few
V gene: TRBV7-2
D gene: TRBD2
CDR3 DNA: TGTGCCAGCAGCCCCTCGGGCGGGGGGGCCAATGAGCAGTTCTTC
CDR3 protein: CASSPSGGGANEQFF

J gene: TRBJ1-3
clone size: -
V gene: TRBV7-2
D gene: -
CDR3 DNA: TGTGCCAGCAGCCCACAGGCCCTCTCTGGAAACACCATATATTTT
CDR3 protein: CASSPQALSGNTIYF

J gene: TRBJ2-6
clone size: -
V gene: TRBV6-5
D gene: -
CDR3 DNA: TGTGCCAGCAGTTACTCCACCTCTGGGGCCAACGTCCTGACTTTC
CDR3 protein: CASSYSTSGANVLTF

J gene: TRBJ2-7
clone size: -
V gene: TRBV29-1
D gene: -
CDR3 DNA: TGCAGCGTTGAAAGGGCCTACGAGCAGTACTTC
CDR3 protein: CSVERAYEQYF

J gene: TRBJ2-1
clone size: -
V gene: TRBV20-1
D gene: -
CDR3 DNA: TGCAGTGCGGGAAGGTTCGACAATGAGCAGTTCTTC
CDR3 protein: CSAGRFDNEQFF

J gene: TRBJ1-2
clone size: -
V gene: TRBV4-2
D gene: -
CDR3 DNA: TGTGCCAGCAGCCAAGAGGGAGGGTGGAACTATGGCTACACCTTC
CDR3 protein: CASSQEGGWNYGYTF

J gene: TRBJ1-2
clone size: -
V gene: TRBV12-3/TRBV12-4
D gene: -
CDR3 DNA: TGTGCCAGCAGGTCCGACGGGGGCTATGGCTACACCTTC
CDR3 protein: CASRSDGGYGYTF

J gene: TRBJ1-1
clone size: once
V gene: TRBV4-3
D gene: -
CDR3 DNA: TGCGCCAGCAGCCAAGGGGTCGGGAACACTGTAGCTTTCTTT
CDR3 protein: CASSQGVGNTVAFF

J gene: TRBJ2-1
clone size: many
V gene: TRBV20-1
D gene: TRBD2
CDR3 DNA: TGCAGTGCTCAGGCCCCTAGCGGGGGGGCGTATGAGCAGTTCTTC
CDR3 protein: CSAQAPSGGAYEQFF

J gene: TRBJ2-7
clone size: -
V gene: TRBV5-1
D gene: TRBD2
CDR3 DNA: TGCGCCAGCAGCTGGAGCAGCGGGAACTACGAGCAGTACTTC
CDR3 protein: CASSWSSGNYEQYF

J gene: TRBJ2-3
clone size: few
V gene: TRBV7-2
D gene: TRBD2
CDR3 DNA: TGTGCCAGCAGCTTAGGGGGACTAGCGGGTTACACAGATACGCAGTATTTT
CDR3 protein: CASSLGGLAGYTDTQYF

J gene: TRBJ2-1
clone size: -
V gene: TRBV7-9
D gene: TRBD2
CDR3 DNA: TGTGCCAGCAGCTTCGACGGGGGGGTGAATAAGCAGTTCTTC
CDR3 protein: CASSFDGGVNKQFF

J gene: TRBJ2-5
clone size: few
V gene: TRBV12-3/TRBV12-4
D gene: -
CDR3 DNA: TGTGCCAGCAGTTTGACACGTGGGGGGGAGACCCAGTACTTC
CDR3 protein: CASSLTRGGETQYF

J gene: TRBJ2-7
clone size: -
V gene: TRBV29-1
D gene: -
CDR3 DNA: TGCAGCGTTGTGACCTGGGGTCCAGTCTACGAGCAGTACTTC
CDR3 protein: CSVVTWGPVYEQYF